One T cell receptor beta chain is described in this entry. A second about 6 to 12 cycle PCR used barcoded and J-beta primers. TCRdb reprocessed the 5' RACE reads with MiXCR, giving one entry per CDR3 protein. The profile shows some 1.5 million distinct CDR3 sequences, approximately 43% of them singletons. The V end was cut by 0 bases, the J end by 8 bases, with 13 bases between. CDR1 is LGHDT, CDR2 YNNKEL, per germline (reference sequence). This CDR3 region has 14 residues. This sample is drawn from a study of blood T cells in healthy people across ages. Specimen: blood. The TCR originated in a woman in her late teens or twenties in good health. V gene TRBV3-1 combines with J gene TRBJ1-2; D might be TRBD1 (5 bases). The CDR3 spells CASSQDVRVKGYTF. CDR3 nucleotides: TGTGCCAGCAGCCAAGATGTCAGGGTAAAAGGCTACACCTTC.